Listed below are T cell receptor beta chains from one sample, sequenced in a study of blood T cells in healthy people across ages. TCRdb itself ran the 5' RACE reads through MiXCR, one entry per CDR3 protein. Among 650,000 to 1,000,000 distinct CDR3 sequences, 35% to 40% were seen once, and the ten largest hold roughly 13%. Sequencing was done on a sample of blood. Source of these receptors: a young man in good health. Both conserved end residues are part of each CDR3. The order of the fields is clone size, J gene, V gene, D gene, CDR3 DNA, CDR3 protein. D genes are given only for firm matches. Size values are once, few and many counts, or a class for expanded clones, and some rows have none.

>few|TRBJ2-5|TRBV9|NA
TGTGCCAGCAGCGTAGAGGGGTTGGGAGAGACCCAGTACTTC
CASSVEGLGETQYF
>few|TRBJ1-1|TRBV29-1|NA
TGCAGCGGGCTCCGGGACGGGAACACTGAAGCTTTCTTT
CSGLRDGNTEAFF
>many|TRBJ2-1|TRBV12-3/TRBV12-4|TRBD1
TGTGCCAGCAGTTTATTGACAGGGGACTACAATGAGCAGTTCTTC
CASSLLTGDYNEQFF
>NA|TRBJ2-7|TRBV21-1|NA
TGTGCCAGCAGCAAACAATGTAGGGGGGGGCCTACCTACGAGCAGTACTTC
CASSKQCRGGPTYEQYF
>NA|TRBJ1-6|TRBV5-1|NA
TGCGCCAGCAGCATTGGACAGAATAATTCACCCCTCCACTTT
CASSIGQNNSPLHF
>NA|TRBJ2-2|TRBV20-1|NA
TGCAGTGCTAGAGAGGGCGTTCAGGGATGGAACACCGGGGAGCTGTTTTTT
CSAREGVQGWNTGELFF
>NA|TRBJ2-1|TRBV7-3|NA
TGTGCCAGCAGCCGGGACTCTAACTACAATGAGCAGTTCTTC
CASSRDSNYNEQFF
>NA|TRBJ2-1|TRBV20-1|TRBD1
TGCAGTGCTAGAGAATACGAGGACAGGGTCATCGGTGAGCAGTTCTTC
CSAREYEDRVIGEQFF
>few|TRBJ2-5|TRBV6-5|NA
TGTGCCAGCAGTTACGGGGGCCAGGGAGAGACCCAGTACTTC
CASSYGGQGETQYF
>few|TRBJ1-6|TRBV5-1|NA
TGCGCCAGCAGCTTGGCGGCCTTAGAAGTCTCCTATAATTCACCCCTCCACTTT
CASSLAALEVSYNSPLHF
>few|TRBJ1-1|TRBV7-2|NA
TGTGCCAGCAGCTTAGGGACCTTCACTGAAGCTTTCTTT
CASSLGTFTEAFF
>NA|TRBJ2-3|TRBV6-2/TRBV6-3|TRBD2
TGTGCCAGCAGCCTCGGACTAGCGGGGGGCCTAAGCACAGATACGCAGTATTTT
CASSLGLAGGLSTDTQYF
>NA|TRBJ2-3|TRBV6-1|TRBD2
TGTGCCAGCAGTGAAAGGCTAGCGGGGAGGACAGATACGCAGTATTTT
CASSERLAGRTDTQYF
>NA|TRBJ2-5|TRBV7-2|NA
TGTGCCAGCAGCTCTATGGGCCACAAAGAGACCCAGTACTTC
CASSSMGHKETQYF
>NA|TRBJ1-1|TRBV6-2/TRBV6-3|NA
TGTGCCAGCAGTTACCGCGCACAGCCGAACACTGAAGCTTTCTTT
CASSYRAQPNTEAFF
>NA|TRBJ1-1|TRBV6-2/TRBV6-3|NA
TGTGCCAGCAGACCTCGGACGGACGGGGACACTGAAGCTTTCTTT
CASRPRTDGDTEAFF
>NA|TRBJ2-7|TRBV20-1|NA
TGCAGTGCAAGGACACTTAGCTCCTACGAGCAGTACTTC
CSARTLSSYEQYF
>few|TRBJ2-1|TRBV12-3/TRBV12-4|NA
TGTGCCAGCAGTTACATCGGTGAGCAGTTCTTC
CASSYIGEQFF
>few|TRBJ1-5|TRBV20-1|TRBD1
TGCAGTGCCAGACCACAGGGGGCCGGCAATCAGCCCCAGCATTTT
CSARPQGAGNQPQHF
>NA|TRBJ2-1|TRBV20-1|NA
TGCAGTCCAAAAGGGGGGGGCCACTACAATGAGCAGTTCTTC
CSPKGGGHYNEQFF
>many|TRBJ2-7|TRBV28|TRBD1
TGTGCCACCAGGACAGGGGATGGCGAGCAGTACTTC
CATRTGDGEQYF
>NA|TRBJ1-5|TRBV24-1|NA
TGTGCCACCAGTGATTCTGGGGAGGGGAGCAATCAGCCCCAGCATTTT
CATSDSGEGSNQPQHF
>many|TRBJ2-3|TRBV7-2|NA
TGTGCCAGCAGCTCGAAAGATACGCAGTATTTT
CASSSKDTQYF
>NA|TRBJ1-2|TRBV4-2|NA
TGTGCCAGCAGCCAAGAGTGGGGCCAGGGGTATGGCTACACCTTC
CASSQEWGQGYGYTF
>few|TRBJ2-7|TRBV20-1|NA
TGCAGTGCTGGGGGGTGGAGGGGGCCGTTCTACAATGAGCAGTACTTC
CSAGGWRGPFYNEQYF
>NA|TRBJ2-7|TRBV3-1|NA
TGTGCCAGCAGCCAAGTCCCCGACAGACCCGACGAGCAGTACTTC
CASSQVPDRPDEQYF
>few|TRBJ1-5|TRBV20-1|NA
TGCAGTGCTAGAGAGCAGGGCGTGAGCAATCAGCCCCAGCATTTT
CSAREQGVSNQPQHF
>NA|TRBJ2-5|TRBV11-2|TRBD2
TGTGCCAGCAGCACGACGCGGCAAGCGGGAGTAGAGACCCAGTACTTC
CASSTTRQAGVETQYF
>NA|TRBJ2-5|TRBV29-1|NA
TGCAGCGTTGTACGGGGAATGGGGACCCAGTACTTC
CSVVRGMGTQYF
>few|TRBJ1-4|TRBV12-3/TRBV12-4|TRBD1
TGTGCCAGCAGTTTACCCGACAGGGTAGGGGAAAAACTGTTTTTT
CASSLPDRVGEKLFF
>NA|TRBJ2-2|TRBV9|NA
TGTGCCAGCAGCGTAGGGCAAAGTATTAACACCGGGGAGCTGTTTTTT
CASSVGQSINTGELFF
>NA|TRBJ2-7|TRBV5-1|NA
TGCGCCAGCAGCTTGGATGGCGGGGGCCCCTCCTACAATGAGCAGTACTTC
CASSLDGGGPSYNEQYF
>NA|TRBJ1-1|TRBV29-1|NA
TGCAGCGTTGAATGGGGCGGGTCGGGCACTGAAGCTTTCTTT
CSVEWGGSGTEAFF
>NA|TRBJ1-5|TRBV7-2|TRBD1
TGTGCCAGCAGCTTAGCCGGGACAGGGTTGGGTCAGCCCCAGCATTTT
CASSLAGTGLGQPQHF
>NA|TRBJ2-4|TRBV20-1|TRBD1
TGCAGTGCTACCGGACAGGGGAAAAACATTCAGTACTTC
CSATGQGKNIQYF
>many|TRBJ1-2|TRBV29-1|NA
TGCAGCGCCCAGCTACAGGATAAAAACTATGGCTACACCTTC
CSAQLQDKNYGYTF
>few|TRBJ2-3|TRBV24-1|NA
TGTGCCACCAGTGATGTTTGGCCACCCAGAGATACGCAGTATTTT
CATSDVWPPRDTQYF
>NA|TRBJ2-7|TRBV12-3/TRBV12-4|NA
TGTGCCAGCAGTCCCGGGTCGGGGTCCTACGAGCAGTACTTC
CASSPGSGSYEQYF
>many|TRBJ1-5|TRBV4-1|TRBD1
TGCGCCAGCAGCCCCAGACAGGGGAGCAATCAGCCCCAGCATTTT
CASSPRQGSNQPQHF
>NA|TRBJ1-1|TRBV29-1|NA
TGCAGCGTTTCCCGCTCCGGGACACCTCACCCGAACACTGGAGCTTTCTTT
CSVSRSGTPHPNTGAFF